This TCR beta chain was identified in a study of blood T cell repertoires in COVID-19. The CDR3 totals 15 residues. Only in-frame clones appear in the TCRdb table, and some are missing; sequencing was by immunoSEQ multiplex PCR. The top ten clones hold roughly 3.3% of a sample with a few hundred thousand clones, approximately 80% of them seen once. The TCR sequence derives from a woman between 18 and 29 years old with acute or convalescent COVID-19. The specimen was peripheral blood. The chain uses TRBV21-1 and TRBJ2-7; TRBD2, the table's D call, was not compared with the DNA. TRBV21-1 is a pseudogene. This CDR3 is CASSKVLAGSYEQYF. CDR3 nucleotides: TGTGCCAGCAGCAAGGTACTAGCGGGCTCCTACGAGCAGTACTTC.